A single sample gave rise to the 24 T cell receptor beta chains below, sequenced in a study of T cell responses to AZD1222 COVID-19 vaccine. TCRdb's table, derived via immunoSEQ multiplex PCR, lists solely in-frame clones and lacks some. The sample yields 170,000 or so clones, 87% seen once. Here the sequenced sample was peripheral blood, taken on day 0 of AZD1222 vaccination. The receptors were sampled from an adult in good health.

The CDR3 spells CASSPGQGRAEAFF. The CDR3 DNA is TGTGCCAGCAGTCCGGGACAGGGTCGCGCTGAAGCTTTCTTT. The genes are TRBV27 and TRBJ1-1; 9 bases are shared with TRBD1. The length of the CDR3 is 14 residues. V lost 5 bases to trimming and J lost 6 bases; unmatched junction nucleotides: 7. CDR1 MNHEY and CDR2 SMNVEV come from the germline V gene (reference sequence).

V and J are TRBV24-1 and TRBJ1-2; no clear D gene. With 3 bases removed from V and 6 bases from J, the gap between germline ends came to 10 bases. The V gene's germline CDR1 is KGHDR and CDR2 SFDVKD. This CDR3 spans 13 amino acids. The DNA of the CDR3 is TGTGCCACCAGTGATCCTGGACGTAATGGCTACACCTTC. Translating gives CATSDPGRNGYTF.

The V gene is TRBV7-8, the J gene TRBJ1-1, with a weak D call TRBD1 (5 bases). Per germline, CDR1 SGHVS and CDR2 FQNEAQ. Deletions cut 5 bases from V and 5 bases from J, with 6 bases between. This CDR3 contains 11 residues. The chain's CDR3 is CASSPGTEAFF. Here the CDR3 DNA reads TGTGCCAGCAGCCCAGGGACTGAAGCTTTCTTT.

The chain is built from TRBV2 and TRBJ1-5, with 7 bases matching TRBD1. The CDR3 length is 17 residues. Looked up from germline, CDR1 is SNHLY and CDR2 is FYNNEI. Trimming cost V 7 bases and J 0 bases; bases outside gene matches: 12. The CDR3 nucleotides are TGTGCCAGCACCTTCACGGCAGGGGGTCATAGCAATCAGCCCCAGCATTTT. Its translation: CASTFTAGGHSNQPQHF. The complete variable domain, with remaining parts taken from reference TRBV2 and TRBJ1-5, reads EPEVTQTPSHQVTQMGQEVILRCVPISNHLYFYWYRQILGQKVEFLVSFYNNEISEKSEIFDDQFSVERPDGSNFTLKIRSTKLEDSAMYFCASTFTAGGHSNQPQHFGDGTRLSIL.

The chain links TRBV5-1 to TRBJ1-1; no clear D. CDR1 is SGHRS, CDR2 YFSETQ, per germline. V gave up 7 bases and J gave up 4 bases, with 23 bases separating them. The CDR3 consists of 16 residues. The CDR3 sequence: CASAPYSDGWGTEAFF. CDR3 in DNA: TGCGCCAGCGCGCCCTACTCGGATGGGTGGGGCACTGAAGCTTTCTTT.

The chain links TRBV12-1 to TRBJ2-3; the table calls TRBD1, which could not be checked here. TRBV12-1 is annotated as a pseudogene. There are 19 residues in the CDR3. The CDR3 region has the DNA TGTGCCAGCAGCCCCCAGGACAGGGTGGACTCGGTATGCACAGATACGCAGTATTTT. The encoded protein is CASSPQDRVDSVCTDTQYF.

The chain couples TRBV15 to TRBJ2-7; D remains unclear. V lost 0 bases to trimming and J lost 6 bases, with 18 bases between them. Germline V gives CDR1 LNHNV, CDR2 YYDKDF (reference sequence). The CDR3 is 16 residues long. The CDR3 bases are TGTGCCACCAGCAGAGATCTAATCGACTTATCGGGCGAGCAGTACTTC. It specifies CATSRDLIDLSGEQYF. Combining the CDR3 with reference TRBV15 and TRBJ2-7 gives the whole variable domain DAMVIQNPRYQVTQFGKPVTLSCSQTLNHNVMYWYQQKSSQAPKLLFHYYDKDFNNEADTPDNFQSRRPNTSFCFLDIRSPGLGDTAMYLCATSRDLIDLSGEQYFGPGTRLTVT.

This chain connects TRBV24-1 to TRBJ2-3, with TRBD2 as a possible D gene (5 bases). Germline CDR1 reads KGHDR; CDR2 reads SFDVKD. V lost 9 bases and J 6 bases, leaving 15 bases between the germline ends. The CDR3 has 13 amino acids. The CDR3 loop is CATAGGLTDTQYF. The CDR3 region has the DNA TGTGCCACCGCGGGCGGGTTGACGGATACGCAGTATTTT.

The chain joins TRBV5-1 to TRBJ1-2; 7 bases are a match to TRBD1. Germline CDR1 is SGHRS and CDR2 is YFSETQ. The V gene end was trimmed by 4 bases and the J gene end by 4 bases; junction bases not matched to a gene: 4. There are 13 residues in the CDR3. CDR3 residues: CASSPDRAYGYTF. Written as DNA, the CDR3 is TGCGCCAGCAGCCCCGACAGGGCCTATGGCTACACCTTC.

CDR3: CASSPRQTIYNEQFF. In nucleotides, the CDR3 is TGTGCCAGCTCACCACGGCAAACCATCTACAATGAGCAGTTCTTC. The gene calls are TRBV18 and TRBJ2-1; D gene ambiguous. CDR1 is KGHSH, CDR2 LQKENI, per germline. The CDR3 runs to 15 residues. V lost 1 base and J lost 3, with 10 bases in between.

This clone occurred a few times. The chain recombines TRBV19 with TRBJ2-7; D call uncertain. The CDR3 runs 13 residues. The V gene lost 6 bases and the J gene lost 1 base, with 10 bases spanning the gap. CDR1 is LNHDA, CDR2 SQIVND, per germline (reference sequence). CDR3 residues: CASSHGESYEQYF. The CDR3 nucleotides read TGTGCCAGTAGCCATGGGGAATCCTACGAGCAGTACTTC.

This rearrangement joins TRBV19 to TRBJ1-2; 8 nucleotides line up with TRBD1. With V trimmed by 0 bases and J by 4 bases, 7 bases remained unmatched. The germline V gene encodes CDR1 LNHDA and CDR2 SQIVND (reference sequence). The CDR3 spans 16 residues. The CDR3 region has the DNA TGTGCCAGTAGTATAGATTTGGGACAGGCTCCCTATGGCTACACCTTC. It yields the protein CASSIDLGQAPYGYTF.

V usage is TRBV7-2 and J usage is TRBJ2-7; D is perhaps TRBD2 (5 bases). The ends were cut back, 1 base at V and 5 bases at J, with 12 bases in the middle. The CDR3 loop spans 14 amino acids. Germline V CDR1 and CDR2: SGHTA, FQGNSA. The CDR3 DNA reads as TGTGCCAGCAGCTTAGGTGGTAGAGGGAACGAGCAGTACTTC. This gives the protein CASSLGGRGNEQYF.

This clone was counted a single time. The chain employs TRBV12-3 or TRBV12-4 and TRBJ1-1; D not certain. V lost 6 bases, J lost 4 bases, and 12 bases lay in between. The CDR3 consists of 13 residues. The CDR3 protein is CASSLSWGTEAFF. The CDR3, as DNA: TGTGCCAGCAGCCTCTCATGGGGCACTGAAGCTTTCTTT.

The rearrangement joins TRBV19 to TRBJ1-1, with a possible D match to TRBD1 (5 bases). Germline V gene data show CDR1 as LNHDA and CDR2 as SQIVND (reference sequence). The CDR3 is 13 amino acids. The CDR3 protein is CAAAGGEGTEAFF. CDR3 bases: TGTGCGGCGGCCGGAGGGGAGGGCACTGAAGCTTTCTTT.

This clone appeared a single time. This sequence joins TRBV10-1 and TRBJ2-7; weak D call: TRBD2 (5 bases). The CDR3 has 14 amino acids. Between the trimmed V and J ends, which lost 3 bases and 2 bases, there was a span of 11 bases. Germline V gene data show CDR1 as WNHNN and CDR2 as SYGVQD (reference sequence). In DNA form, the CDR3 reads TGCGCCAGCAGTGATCGGGGTCCGCCCTACGAGCAGTACTTC. It codes for CASSDRGPPYEQYF.

The chain recombines TRBV5-1 with TRBJ2-7, with D perhaps matching TRBD2 (6 bases). This CDR3 has 15 amino acids. Germline values: CDR1 SGHRS, CDR2 YFSETQ. Trimming shortened V by 4 bases and J by 3 bases, and 17 bases separated the two germline ends. CDR3 sequence (DNA): TGCGCCAGCAGCAGTGGGGGGAACCCGTTCTACGAGCAGTACTTC. It is translated as CASSSGGNPFYEQYF. The full variable domain, with the rest looked up from reference TRBV5-1 and TRBJ2-7, is KAGVTQTPRYLIKTRGQQVTLSCSPISGHRSVSWYQQTPGQGLQFLFEYFSETQRNKGNFPGRFSGRQFSNSRSEMNVSTLELGDSALYLCASSSGGNPFYEQYFGPGTRLTVT.

This chain connects TRBV5-1 to TRBJ2-1; D tentatively reads TRBD1 or TRBD2 (5 bases each). CDR3 length: 14 amino acids. With 0 bases removed from V and 6 bases from J, the gap between germline ends came to 10 bases. Per the germline V gene, CDR1 is SGHRS and CDR2 is YFSETQ. The CDR3 region is CASSLATGRNEQFF. For the CDR3, the DNA is TGCGCCAGCAGCTTGGCGACGGGACGCAATGAGCAGTTCTTC.

The chain combines TRBV2 with TRBJ2-1; possibly TRBD2 for D (6 bases). This CDR3 has 13 residues. The V gene lost 6 bases and the J gene lost 10 bases, with 16 bases spanning the gap. Germline lookup yields CDR1 SNHLY and CDR2 FYNNEI. Written as DNA, the CDR3 is TGTGCCAGCAGGTTAGCGGTGAATGTAGAGCAGTTCTTC. It specifies CASRLAVNVEQFF.

The rearrangement joins TRBV30 to TRBJ1-1; D possibly corresponds to TRBD1 (6 bases). The CDR3 covers 13 residues. The germline V gene encodes CDR1 GTSNPN and CDR2 SVGIG (reference sequence). V lost 4 bases to trimming and J lost 2 bases, with 11 bases between them. The CDR3 spells CAWNLQGNTEAFF. CDR3 nucleotide sequence: TGTGCCTGGAATTTACAGGGTAACACTGAAGCTTTCTTT.

The J gene is TRBJ2-1, the V gene TRBV4-2; D perhaps matches TRBD1 (6 bases). The germline V and J ends were trimmed by 1 base and 7 bases, with 20 bases remaining between them. CDR3 size: 17 residues. CDR1 LGHNA and CDR2 YNFKEQ come from the germline V gene. DNA of the CDR3: TGTGCCAGCAGCCAAGCCACTTCCGGGACACTCTATAATGAGCAGTTCTTC. Amino acids: CASSQATSGTLYNEQFF.

V usage is TRBV5-4 and J usage is TRBJ2-7; 8 bases map to TRBD1. Germline CDR1 is SGHNT and CDR2 is YYREEE (reference sequence). V was pared by 4 bases and J by 0 bases, with 9 bases of the junction left unmatched. The CDR3 sequence is 16 residues long. The CDR3 spells CASSQRQGPLSYEQYF. The CDR3 coding sequence is TGTGCCAGCAGCCAACGACAGGGGCCCCTCTCCTACGAGCAGTACTTC.

V gene TRBV30 combines with J gene TRBJ1-6; unclear D gene. Germline CDR1 is GTSNPN and CDR2 is SVGIG (reference sequence). The CDR3 contains 19 residues. Trimming removed 1 base from V and 0 bases from J, with 19 bases in between. The CDR3 nucleotides are TGTGCCTGGAGTGGGGTCCGGTTAACGGGGAGCTCCTATAATTCACCCCTCCACTTT. This sequence encodes CAWSGVRLTGSSYNSPLHF.

This clone was picked up a small number of times. V is TRBV4-2 and J is TRBJ2-2; D is perhaps TRBD2 (5 bases). Germline values: CDR1 LGHNA, CDR2 YNFKEQ. Trimming took 4 bases from V and 6 from J, leaving 9 bases between them. The CDR3 runs to 13 residues. CDR3 DNA sequence: TGTGCCAGCAGCCTCCCGCGGGCCGGGGAGCTGTTTTTT. This translates into CASSLPRAGELFF.